This entry concerns a single TCR beta chain. The germline V and J ends were trimmed by 8 bases and 2 bases, with 16 bases remaining between them. Germline V CDR1 and CDR2: KGHDR, SFDVKD. The CDR3 sequence is 15 residues long. The authors sequenced TCR beta from blood CD8+ and CD4+ T cells. TEMRA cells were enriched by FACS, while CD8+ and CD4+ T cells were obtained through a negative isolation that was performed magnetically. This entry is derived from a study of CD8 T cells in Susac syndrome. The RNA, about 0.5 to 1 ug, was put through reverse transcription using random hexamers. Multiplex PCR with immunoSEQ amplified the TCR beta CDR3 across 54 Vbeta and 13 Jbeta. MiXCR was run by TCRdb on the immunoSEQ multiplex PCR reads, yielding one entry per CDR3 protein. Of around 140,000 distinct CDR3 sequences in the sample, less than 95% were seen once.

The source material was CD4+ T cells from PBMCs. The V call is TRBV24-1, the J call TRBJ2-3, with D uncertain. This receptor was taken from a human donor in good health. The CDR3 DNA follows: TGTGCCACCACTCCGAACGGGCTGCCCACAGATACGCAGTATTTT. Amino acids: CATTPNGLPTDTQYF.